A selection of T cell receptor beta chains follows, all from one sample in a study of cytomegalovirus exposure and HLA in healthy donors. TCRdb's copy holds only in-frame clones and misses some; the assay was immunoSEQ multiplex PCR. The repertoire holds around 190,000 clones, with about nine tenths as singletons. The sequenced sample consisted of PBMCs. The source is a boy between 2 and 15 years old in good health and CMV-seronegative. Both conserved end residues are part of each CDR3. The D gene is left open where the match is weak. Clone size is not always given. Where it is, it says once, few, many or a class for expanded clones.

TRBJ1-5 . TRBV28 . CASSPIDRNSNQPQHF TGTGCCAGCAGTCCGATTGACAGGAATAGCAATCAGCCCCAGCATTTT
TRBJ2-1 . TRBV5-1 . CASGWEVPAEFF TGCGCCAGCGGGTGGGAGGTTCCGGCTGAGTTCTTC
TRBJ1-2 TRBD1 TRBV7-3 . CASSSGQVGGYTF TGTGCCAGCAGTTCGGGACAGGTCGGAGGCTACACCTTC
TRBJ1-6 TRBD1 TRBV9 . CASSGQGAAYNSPLHF TGTGCCAGCAGCGGACAGGGGGCGGCATATAATTCACCCCTCCACTTT
TRBJ2-7 . TRBV14 . CASSRSEAFEQYF TGTGCCAGCAGCCGCTCTGAGGCGTTCGAGCAGTACTTC
TRBJ2-6 TRBD1 TRBV19 . CASRPTGQGGANVLTF TGTGCCAGTAGACCGACAGGGCAAGGTGGGGCCAACGTCCTGACTTTC
TRBJ2-5 . TRBV9 . CASSVVGIGGETQYF TGTGCCAGCAGCGTAGTTGGGATTGGAGGGGAGACCCAGTACTTC
TRBJ1-1 TRBD1 TRBV30 once CAWSPSNRGPEAFF TGTGCCTGGAGTCCCTCTAACAGGGGGCCTGAAGCTTTCTTT
TRBJ2-2 TRBD2 TRBV7-9 . CASSIQAGGTGELFF TGTGCCAGCAGTATTCAAGCGGGGGGAACCGGGGAGCTGTTTTTT
TRBJ1-5 . TRBV28 . CASSSEPIGNQPQHF TGTGCCAGCAGTTCCGAGCCTATCGGCAATCAGCCCCAGCATTTT
TRBJ1-5 . TRBV7-2 . CASSQNPVGRAQHF TGTGCCAGCAGCCAAAACCCGGTGGGTCGGGCCCAGCATTTT
TRBJ2-7 TRBD2 TRBV13 . CASSISGSSEQYF TGTGCCAGCAGTATCAGCGGGAGTAGCGAGCAGTACTTC
TRBJ2-7 . TRBV7-7 . CASSRRHENRGSYEQYF TGTGCCAGCAGCCGGAGGCACGAGAACCGGGGCTCCTACGAGCAGTACTTC
TRBJ2-1 . TRBV5-4 . CASSSGRSPHEQFF TGTGCCAGCAGCTCAGGGCGGTCCCCTCATGAGCAGTTCTTC
TRBJ2-6 TRBD1 TRBV4-1 . CASSQVQQGVTSAGANVLTF TGCGCCAGCAGCCAAGTCCAACAGGGGGTCACCTCGGCTGGGGCCAACGTCCTGACTTTC
TRBJ2-7 TRBD1 TRBV6-6 . CASSYSQGESYEQYF TGTGCCAGCAGTTACTCACAGGGGGAGTCCTACGAGCAGTACTTC
TRBJ1-1 . TRBV11-2 . CASSRVGDTEAFF TGTGCCAGCAGCCGGGTCGGGGACACTGAAGCTTTCTTT
TRBJ1-1 TRBD1 TRBV7-9 . CASRAPGQGGPEAFF TGTGCCAGCAGAGCTCCGGGACAGGGTGGTCCTGAAGCTTTCTTT
TRBJ2-7 TRBD1 TRBV4-1 . CASRQSGGTGAYEQYF TGCGCCAGCAGACAATCGGGCGGGACAGGGGCTTACGAGCAGTACTTC
TRBJ1-1 . TRBV30 . CAWSGGGTVNTEAFF TGTGCCTGGAGTGGGGGCGGGACGGTGAACACTGAAGCTTTCTTT
TRBJ1-2 TRBD1 TRBV6-6 . CASSIDRVARYGYTF TGTGCCAGCAGTATTGACAGGGTCGCGCGCTATGGCTACACCTTC
TRBJ1-5 . TRBV12-5 . CASGPGPNQPQHF TGTGCTAGTGGTCCAGGGCCCAATCAGCCCCAGCATTTT
TRBJ2-5 TRBD1 TRBV7-3 . CASSTTGTAETQYF TGTGCCAGCAGCACAACCGGGACAGCAGAGACCCAGTACTTC
TRBJ2-3 . TRBV6-1 . CASSPYGQYTDTQYF TGTGCCAGCAGCCCCTATGGACAGTACACAGATACGCAGTATTTT
TRBJ1-6 . TRBV19 . CASSTTTGGPSPLHF TGTGCCAGTAGTACCACGACAGGAGGCCCTTCACCCCTCCACTTT
TRBJ2-3 . TRBV5-4 . CASSQLADTQYF TGTGCCAGCAGCCAACTAGCCGATACGCAGTATTTT
TRBJ2-4 . TRBV28 . CASSLGQKNIQYF TGTGCCAGCAGTTTAGGGCAGAAAAACATTCAGTACTTC
TRBJ1-5 TRBD1 TRBV18 . CASSPRQGDQPQHF TGTGCCAGCTCACCGCGACAGGGGGATCAGCCCCAGCATTTT
TRBJ2-1 . TRBV25-1 . CASSEYLSSYNEQFF TGTGCCAGCAGTGAATACCTGAGCTCCTACAATGAGCAGTTCTTC
TRBJ2-1 TRBD2 TRBV18 . CASSPGLAGSYNEQFF TGTGCCAGCTCACCTGGACTAGCGGGCTCCTACAATGAGCAGTTCTTC
TRBJ1-3 . TRBV5-8 few CASSWGLGNTIYF TGTGCCAGCAGCTGGGGACTCGGAAACACCATATATTTT
TRBJ2-7 TRBD1 TRBV28 . CASSGQGDPSYEQYF TGTGCCAGCAGTGGACAGGGGGACCCCTCCTACGAGCAGTACTTC